Listed below are T cell receptor beta chains from one sample, sequenced in a study of regulatory T cells in long-lasting Graves disease. TCRdb reanalysed the multiplex PCR reads using MiXCR and keeps one entry per CDR3 protein. Among approximately 400,000 distinct CDR3 sequences listed, 15% to 18% were seen once. Sequenced here: peripheral blood mononuclear cells (PBMCs), sampled at new diagnosis, from a patient treated with antithyroid drugs. The receptor source for this set is a female donor with Graves disease. Both conserved end residues are part of each CDR3. A D gene is named only where the DNA matches it firmly. Only some rows state a clone size, as once, few, many or a class for expanded clones.

>TRBV12-3/TRBV12-4|many|TRBJ1-1|-
TGTGCCAGCAGTTTCCAGGCAGAAGCGAACACTGAAGCTTTCTTT
CASSFQAEANTEAFF
>TRBV27|few|TRBJ1-5|-
TGTGCCAGCACCCCCGGGCAGCATAGCAATCAGCCCCAGCATTTT
CASTPGQHSNQPQHF
>TRBV12-3/TRBV12-4|-|TRBJ1-4|TRBD1
TGTGCCAGCAGTTTGGGACAGCACAATGAAAAACTGTTTTTT
CASSLGQHNEKLFF
>TRBV12-3/TRBV12-4|many|TRBJ1-1|TRBD1
TGTGCCAGCAGTTTAGTTTGGACAGGGAACACTGAAGCTTTCTTT
CASSLVWTGNTEAFF
>TRBV11-2|few|TRBJ2-7|TRBD2
TGTGCCAGCAGCCCCCTCGTGACTAGCGGGATGGTCCCCCCCTACGAGCAGTACTTC
CASSPLVTSGMVPPYEQYF
>TRBV5-1|many|TRBJ1-3|TRBD1
TGCGCCAGCAGCGAAACTACAGGGGACACCATATATTTT
CASSETTGDTIYF
>TRBV27|many|TRBJ2-5|-
TGTGCCAGCAGTGTTGTGATAGGTGGGGAGGAGACCCAGTACTTC
CASSVVIGGEETQYF
>TRBV12-5|-|TRBJ2-7|TRBD1
TGTGCTAGTGGTTTGGTAGCGGGACAGGGACCCTACGAGCAGTACTTC
CASGLVAGQGPYEQYF
>TRBV5-1|many|TRBJ1-2|-
TGCGCCAGCAGCTTGGGGACGGAGCACTATGGCTACACCTTC
CASSLGTEHYGYTF
>TRBV7-2|many|TRBJ1-2|TRBD1
TGTGCCAGCAGCTTAGAGGGACAGCTATATGGCTACACCTTC
CASSLEGQLYGYTF
>TRBV7-9|few|TRBJ2-3|-
TGTGCCAGCAGCTTAGTCCAAGCGGCCCAAACAGATACGCAGTATTTT
CASSLVQAAQTDTQYF
>TRBV28|many|TRBJ2-5|-
TGTGCCAGCAGTAGGCCTTCGGTTTTGGAGACCCAGTACTTC
CASSRPSVLETQYF
>TRBV29-1|many|TRBJ2-7|-
TGCAGCGTTGTCTTACTCGAGGACGGTTTCTCCTACGAGCAGTACTTC
CSVVLLEDGFSYEQYF
>TRBV19|many|TRBJ2-1|TRBD1
TGTGCCAGTAGGGGAAGGACAGGGAACTACAATGAGCAGTTCTTC
CASRGRTGNYNEQFF
>TRBV5-1|many|TRBJ1-3|-
TGCGCCAGCAGCTTGGAAGGTTGGGCTAACTCTGGAAACACCATATATTTT
CASSLEGWANSGNTIYF
>TRBV11-2|many|TRBJ2-3|-
TGTGCCAGCGGGGATACGCAGTATTTT
CASGDTQYF
>TRBV11-2|many|TRBJ2-1|-
TGTGCCAGCAGCCCAGGGGACCTCTTACTAACGTACAATGAGCAGTTCTTC
CASSPGDLLLTYNEQFF
>TRBV7-3|many|TRBJ1-1|TRBD1
TGTGCCAGCAGCTTACGGGACAGGGGGCTGTGGGCTTTCTTT
CASSLRDRGLWAFF
>TRBV29-1|once|TRBJ2-5|TRBD2
TGCAGCGTTGAAGATCTGGGGCTAGCGGGATATTGGGAGACCCAGTACTTC
CSVEDLGLAGYWETQYF
>TRBV4-1|-|TRBJ2-7|-
TGCGCCAGCAGCCAAGGAGAGGCAGAGGTCTACGAGCAGTACTTC
CASSQGEAEVYEQYF